This T cell receptor beta chain was obtained from a study of CD8+ T cells in alopecia areata. The overall study: The study gave tofacitinib for 6 to 18 months, then 6 months off drug. The investigators scored severity in treated patients by the percentage of affected scalp area. Points from the study as a whole: Sharing of TCRs across patients appeared less clear than in mice, possibly for HLA-related reasons.

Per the germline V gene, CDR1 is GTSNPN and CDR2 is SVGIG (reference sequence). This CDR3 comprises 13 residues. V was trimmed by 0 bases and J by 4 bases, leaving 7 bases between them. Documented treatment: oral pan-JAK inhibitor, 5-10 mg twice daily. Lesional scalp punch biopsies and peripheral blood came from alopecia areata patients. Sequencing templates came from extracted RNA that was reverse transcribed into cDNA. Using immunoSEQ multiplex PCR, the repertoire was profiled, and TCRdb retains in-frame clones only, with some absent. The table lists about 280,000 clones, 55% to 70% of them singletons. Note on this clone: What it recognizes is unknown. The same CDR3 is also encoded by other DNA sequences in this sample.

This TCR was sampled from a human donor with alopecia areata. The V and J genes are TRBV30 and TRBJ1-5; maybe TRBD1 (5 bases). The specimen comprised CD4+ T cells sorted from blood, sampled at week 24, from a patient treated with tofacitinib. The CDR3 bases are TGTGCCTGGAGTGTTGACAGTAATCAGCCCCAGCATTTT. Its translation: CAWSVDSNQPQHF.